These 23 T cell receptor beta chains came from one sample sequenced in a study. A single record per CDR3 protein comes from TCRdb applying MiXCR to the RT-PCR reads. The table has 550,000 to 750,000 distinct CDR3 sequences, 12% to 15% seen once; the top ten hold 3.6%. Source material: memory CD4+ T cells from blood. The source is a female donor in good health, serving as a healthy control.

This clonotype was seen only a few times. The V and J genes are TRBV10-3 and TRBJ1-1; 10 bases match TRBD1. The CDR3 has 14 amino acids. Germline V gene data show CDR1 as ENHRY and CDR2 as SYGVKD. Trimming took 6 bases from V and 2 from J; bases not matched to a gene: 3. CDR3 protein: CAIRGQGPNTEAFF. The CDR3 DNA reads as TGTGCCATCAGGGGACAGGGGCCTAACACTGAAGCTTTCTTT.

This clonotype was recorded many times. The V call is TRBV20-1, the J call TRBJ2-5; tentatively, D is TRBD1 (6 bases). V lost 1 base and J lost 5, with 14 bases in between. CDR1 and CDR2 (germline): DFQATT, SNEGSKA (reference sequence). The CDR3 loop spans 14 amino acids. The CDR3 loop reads CSARVGGSGETQYF. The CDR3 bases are TGCAGTGCTAGAGTTGGGGGCTCCGGGGAGACCCAGTACTTC.

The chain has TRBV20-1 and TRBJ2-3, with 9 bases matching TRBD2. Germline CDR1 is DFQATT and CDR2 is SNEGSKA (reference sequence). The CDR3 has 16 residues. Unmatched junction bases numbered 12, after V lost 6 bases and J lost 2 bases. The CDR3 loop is CSAIFRASGNTDTQYF. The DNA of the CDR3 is TGCAGTGCCATCTTCAGGGCTAGCGGGAACACAGATACGCAGTATTTT.

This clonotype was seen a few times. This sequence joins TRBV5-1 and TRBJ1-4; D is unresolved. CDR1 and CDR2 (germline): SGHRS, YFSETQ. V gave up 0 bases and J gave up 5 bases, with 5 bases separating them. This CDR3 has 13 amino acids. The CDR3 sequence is CASSLVGNEKLFF. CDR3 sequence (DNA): TGCGCCAGCAGCTTGGTGGGGAATGAAAAACTGTTTTTT.

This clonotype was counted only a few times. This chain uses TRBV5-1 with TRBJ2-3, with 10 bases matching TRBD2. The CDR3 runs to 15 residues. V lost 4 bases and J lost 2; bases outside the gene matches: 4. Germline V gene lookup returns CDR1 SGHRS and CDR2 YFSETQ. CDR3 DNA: TGCGCCAGCAGCACTAGCGGGGTCCTCACAGATACGCAGTATTTT. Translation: CASSTSGVLTDTQYF.

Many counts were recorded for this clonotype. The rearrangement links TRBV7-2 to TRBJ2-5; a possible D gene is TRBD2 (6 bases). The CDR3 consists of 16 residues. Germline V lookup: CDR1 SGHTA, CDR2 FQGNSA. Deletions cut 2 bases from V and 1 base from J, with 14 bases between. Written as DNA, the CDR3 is TGTGCCAGCAGCTTATTACTAGGGAGGACCCAAGAGACCCAGTACTTC. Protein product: CASSLLLGRTQETQYF.

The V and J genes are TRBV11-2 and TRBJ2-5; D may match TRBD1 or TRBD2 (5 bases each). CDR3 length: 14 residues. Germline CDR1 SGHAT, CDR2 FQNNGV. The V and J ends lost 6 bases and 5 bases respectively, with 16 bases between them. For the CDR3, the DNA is TGTGCCAGCAGGGCTGGGGGTATGGGGGAGACCCAGTACTTC. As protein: CASRAGGMGETQYF.

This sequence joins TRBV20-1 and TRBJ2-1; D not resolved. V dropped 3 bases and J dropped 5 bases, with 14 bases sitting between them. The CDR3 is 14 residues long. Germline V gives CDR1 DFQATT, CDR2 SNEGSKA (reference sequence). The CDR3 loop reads CSARAPDAHNEQFF. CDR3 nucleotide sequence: TGCAGTGCTAGGGCTCCAGACGCCCACAATGAGCAGTTCTTC.

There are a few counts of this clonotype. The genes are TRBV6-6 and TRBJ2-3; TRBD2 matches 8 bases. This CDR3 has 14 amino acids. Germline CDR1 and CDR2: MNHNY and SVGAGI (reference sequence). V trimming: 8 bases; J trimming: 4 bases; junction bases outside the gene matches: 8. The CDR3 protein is CASGDGRASDTQYF. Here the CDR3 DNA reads TGTGCCAGCGGCGACGGGAGGGCCTCAGATACGCAGTATTTT.

The CDR3 DNA follows: TGTGCCAGCAGCGCGGGACTAGCGGGAGAAACGGGAAATGAGCAGTTCTTC. Protein sequence: CASSAGLAGETGNEQFF. The chain carries TRBV9 and TRBJ2-1, with TRBD2 matching over 14 bases. Germline V gene data show CDR1 as SGDLS and CDR2 as YYNGEE. The CDR3 covers 17 residues. The V and J ends lost 3 bases and 7 bases, in that order; junction bases with no gene match: 9. The full variable domain, its missing parts supplied by reference TRBV9 and TRBJ2-1, is DSGVTQTPKHLITATGQRVTLRCSPRSGDLSVYWYQQSLDQGLQFLIQYYNGEERAKGNILERFSAQQFPDLHSELNLSSLELGDSALYFCASSAGLAGETGNEQFFGPGTRLTVL.

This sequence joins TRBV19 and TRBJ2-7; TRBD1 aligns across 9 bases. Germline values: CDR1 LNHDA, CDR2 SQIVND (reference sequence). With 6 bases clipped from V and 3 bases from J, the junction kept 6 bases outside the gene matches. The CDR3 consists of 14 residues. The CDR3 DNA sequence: TGTGCCAGTAGGGGACAGGGAATGAACTACGAGCAGTACTTC. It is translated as CASRGQGMNYEQYF. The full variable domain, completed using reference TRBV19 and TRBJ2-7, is DGGITQSPKYLFRKEGQNVTLSCEQNLNHDAMYWYRQDPGQGLRLIYYSQIVNDFQKGDIAEGYSVSREKKESFPLTVTSAQKNPTAFYLCASRGQGMNYEQYFGPGTRLTVT.

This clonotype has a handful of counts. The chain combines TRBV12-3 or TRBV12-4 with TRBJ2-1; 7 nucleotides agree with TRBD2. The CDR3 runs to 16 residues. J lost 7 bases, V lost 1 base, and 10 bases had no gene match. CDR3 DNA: TGTGCCAGCAGTTTAGGATCTGGGGGGGTTGGAAATGAGCAGTTCTTC. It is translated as CASSLGSGGVGNEQFF.

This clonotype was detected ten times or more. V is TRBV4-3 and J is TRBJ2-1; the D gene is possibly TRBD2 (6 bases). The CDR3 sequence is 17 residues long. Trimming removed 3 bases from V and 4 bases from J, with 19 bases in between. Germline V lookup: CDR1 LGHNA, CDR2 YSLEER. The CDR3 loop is CASSHPPGGAPYNEQFF. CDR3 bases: TGCGCCAGCAGCCATCCCCCGGGCGGGGCCCCGTACAATGAGCAGTTCTTC.

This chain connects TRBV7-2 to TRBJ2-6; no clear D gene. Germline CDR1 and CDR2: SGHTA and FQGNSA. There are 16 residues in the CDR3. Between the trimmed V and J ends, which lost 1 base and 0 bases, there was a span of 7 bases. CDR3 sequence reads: CASSLGRRSGANVLTF. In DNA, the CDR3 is TGTGCCAGCAGCTTAGGTCGGCGCTCTGGGGCCAACGTCCTGACTTTC.

The CDR3 bases are TGCAGTGCTTCAGAGGTCGGCTTATACAATGAGCAGTTCTTC. It codes for CSASEVGLYNEQFF. J is TRBJ2-1 and V is TRBV20-1; no definite D call. V dropped 5 bases and J dropped 4 bases, with 15 bases sitting between them. CDR3 length: 14 amino acids. Germline lookup yields CDR1 DFQATT and CDR2 SNEGSKA (reference sequence).

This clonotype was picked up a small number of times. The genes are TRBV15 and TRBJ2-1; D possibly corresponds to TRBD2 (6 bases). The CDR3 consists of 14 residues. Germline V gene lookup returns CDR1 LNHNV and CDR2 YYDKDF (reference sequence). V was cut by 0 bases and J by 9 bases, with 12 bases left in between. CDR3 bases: TGTGCCACCAGCAGAGATTTGCGGGATGTTGAGCAGTTCTTC. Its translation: CATSRDLRDVEQFF.

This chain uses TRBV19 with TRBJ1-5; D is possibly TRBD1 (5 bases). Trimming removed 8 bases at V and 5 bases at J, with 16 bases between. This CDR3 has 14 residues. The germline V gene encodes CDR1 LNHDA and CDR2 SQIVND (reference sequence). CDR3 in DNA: TGTGCCAGTGGGGCAGGGACTCGGCATCAGCCCCAGCATTTT. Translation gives CASGAGTRHQPQHF.

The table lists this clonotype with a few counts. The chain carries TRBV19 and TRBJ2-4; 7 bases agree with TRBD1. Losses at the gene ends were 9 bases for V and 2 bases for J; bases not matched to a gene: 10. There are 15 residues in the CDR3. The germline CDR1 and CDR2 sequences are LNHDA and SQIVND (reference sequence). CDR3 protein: CASRKGGGSKNIQYF. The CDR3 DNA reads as TGTGCCAGCCGAAAAGGGGGCGGGTCCAAAAACATTCAGTACTTC. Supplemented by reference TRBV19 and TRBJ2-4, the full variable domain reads DGGITQSPKYLFRKEGQNVTLSCEQNLNHDAMYWYRQDPGQGLRLIYYSQIVNDFQKGDIAEGYSVSREKKESFPLTVTSAQKNPTAFYLCASRKGGGSKNIQYFGAGTRLSVL.

The CDR3 sequence is CASSLGVAGLGETQYF. Written as DNA, the CDR3 is TGTGCCAGCAGCCTCGGGGTAGCGGGACTTGGAGAGACCCAGTACTTC. The chain employs TRBV7-2 and TRBJ2-5; 8 bases fit TRBD2. CDR1 and CDR2 (germline): SGHTA, FQGNSA. CDR3 length equals 16 residues. The V segment lost 5 bases and the J segment 4 bases; nucleotides outside the gene matches: 12.

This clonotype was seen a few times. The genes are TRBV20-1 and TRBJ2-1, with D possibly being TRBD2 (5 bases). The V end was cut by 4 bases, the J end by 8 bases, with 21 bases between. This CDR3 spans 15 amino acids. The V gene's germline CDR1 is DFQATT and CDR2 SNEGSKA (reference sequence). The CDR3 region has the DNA TGCAGTGCTACCCCTGGCGTCTCGGAGGTCTATGAGCAGTTCTTC. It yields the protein CSATPGVSEVYEQFF.

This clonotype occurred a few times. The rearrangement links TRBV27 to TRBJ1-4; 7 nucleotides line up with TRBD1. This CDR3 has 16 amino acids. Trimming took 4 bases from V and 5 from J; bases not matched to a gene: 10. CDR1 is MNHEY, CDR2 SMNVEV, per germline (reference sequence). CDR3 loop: CASSSSYRGENEKLFF. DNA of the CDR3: TGTGCCAGCAGTTCCTCCTACAGGGGCGAGAATGAAAAACTGTTTTTT.

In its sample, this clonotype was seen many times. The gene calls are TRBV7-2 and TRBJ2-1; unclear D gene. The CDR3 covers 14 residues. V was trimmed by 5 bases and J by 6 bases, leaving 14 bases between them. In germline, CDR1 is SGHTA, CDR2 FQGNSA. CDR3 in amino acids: CASSRDVGGNEQFF. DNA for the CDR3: TGTGCCAGCAGCCGCGATGTGGGTGGCAATGAGCAGTTCTTC. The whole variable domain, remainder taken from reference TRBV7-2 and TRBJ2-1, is GAGVSQSPSNKVTEKGKDVELRCDPISGHTALYWYRQSLGQGLEFLIYFQGNSAPDKSGLPSDRFSAERTGGSVSTLTIQRTQQEDSAVYLCASSRDVGGNEQFFGPGTRLTVL.

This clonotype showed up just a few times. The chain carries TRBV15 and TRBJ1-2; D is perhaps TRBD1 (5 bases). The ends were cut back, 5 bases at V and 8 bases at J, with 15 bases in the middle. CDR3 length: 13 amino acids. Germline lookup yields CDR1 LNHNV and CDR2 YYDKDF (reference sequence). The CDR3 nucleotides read TGTGCCACCAGCCAGGGTCACCACCTGGGCTACACCTTC. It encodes CATSQGHHLGYTF.